This T cell receptor beta chain came from a study of human T cells and chemical hapten exposure. Study as a whole: Minor volume differences among pooled libraries chiefly drove per-sample TCR yield variation.

Specified time point: patch test 1, 2 weeks after DPC sensitization. Regarding treatment: therapeutic diphenylcyclopropenone sensitization with weekly scalp DPC. CDR3 length: 14 residues. Germline V gives CDR1 SGHRS, CDR2 YFSETQ. Trimming removed 1 base from V and 4 bases from J, with 10 bases in between. Individual cDNA molecules (in the library) carried attached unique molecular identifiers. From the RACE reads, TCRdb called clonotypes with MiXCR, one entry per CDR3 protein. This sample has 80,000 or so distinct CDR3 sequences; roughly a tenth occur once, and the top ten carry roughly 4.2%. This clonotype has ten or more counts.

The origin of this receptor is a woman between 45 and 60 years old with alopecia areata. Some clones in this sample may be carry-over from other donors' samples. Sample: whole blood, taken in connection with sensitization to the hapten diphenylcyclopropenone (DPC). This chain joins TRBV5-1 and TRBJ2-3; D is unclear. The CDR3 DNA is TGCGCCAGCAGCTTGCGCAGTACCGCAGATACGCAGTATTTT. This codes for CASSLRSTADTQYF.